Described below is a single T cell receptor (beta chain) sequence and its context. What it recognizes is unknown. Documented time point: blood 2 weeks post-SBRT. Documented treatment: 15 Gy SBRT to primary tumor, nephrectomy 4 weeks later. Blood was sampled at baseline, 2 weeks and 4 weeks after SBRT. This renal cell carcinoma was of the clear cell type. Germline CDR1 and CDR2: SGHTA and FQGNSA. This CDR3 is 18 amino acids long. Trimming cost V 0 bases and J 0 bases, with 15 bases left between them. The table came from immunoSEQ multiplex PCR; TCRdb's copy has only in-frame clones and leaves some out. Of roughly 120,000 clones detected, more than 80% appear once; the ten largest clones hold approximately 1.9%. This entry belongs to a study of radiation and T cells in renal cell carcinoma. Findings and caveats of the study: Baseline intratumoral clonotype presence is unknown without pretreatment biopsies.

The gene calls are TRBV7-2 and TRBJ2-4; the D call may be TRBD1 or TRBD2 (5 bases each). This TCR derives from a woman aged 55 to 70 with renal cell carcinoma. Sequenced here: blood, sampled from a patient whose treatment included radiotherapy and nephrectomy. CDR3 sequence reads: CASSLARSRDGAKNIQYF. DNA for the CDR3: TGTGCCAGCAGCTTAGCGCGGAGCAGGGACGGAGCCAAAAACATTCAGTACTTC.